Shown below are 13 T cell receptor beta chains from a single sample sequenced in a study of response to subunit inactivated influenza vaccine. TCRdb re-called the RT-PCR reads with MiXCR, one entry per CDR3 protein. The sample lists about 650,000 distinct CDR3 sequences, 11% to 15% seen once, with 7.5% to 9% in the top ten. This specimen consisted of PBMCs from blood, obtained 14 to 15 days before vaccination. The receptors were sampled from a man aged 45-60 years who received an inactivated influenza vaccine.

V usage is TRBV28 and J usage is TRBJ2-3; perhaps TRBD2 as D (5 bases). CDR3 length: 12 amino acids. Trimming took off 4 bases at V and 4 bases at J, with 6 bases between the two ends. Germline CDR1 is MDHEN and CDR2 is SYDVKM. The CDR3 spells CASSSRADTQYF. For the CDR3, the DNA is TGTGCCAGCAGTTCGAGGGCAGATACGCAGTATTTT.

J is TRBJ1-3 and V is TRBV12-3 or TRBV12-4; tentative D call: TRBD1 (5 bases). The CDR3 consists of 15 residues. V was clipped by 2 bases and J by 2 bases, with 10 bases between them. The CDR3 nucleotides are TGTGCCAGCAGTTTATTGACAGCGGCTGGAAACACCATATATTTT. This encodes CASSLLTAAGNTIYF.

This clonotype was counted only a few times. CDR3 loop: CASSRGIFYGYTF. CDR3 coding DNA: TGTGCCAGCAGCCGCGGGATTTTCTATGGCTACACCTTC. This sequence joins TRBV12-3 or TRBV12-4 and TRBJ1-2; D remains ambiguous. Trimming removed 6 bases from V and 4 bases from J, with 12 bases in between. The CDR3 spans 13 residues.

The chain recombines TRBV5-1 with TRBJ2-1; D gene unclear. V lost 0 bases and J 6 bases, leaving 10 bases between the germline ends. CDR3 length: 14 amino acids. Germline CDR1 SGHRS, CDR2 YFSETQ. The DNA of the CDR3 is TGCGCCAGCAGCTTGGGTTCTCAAGTCAATGAGCAGTTCTTC. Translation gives CASSLGSQVNEQFF.

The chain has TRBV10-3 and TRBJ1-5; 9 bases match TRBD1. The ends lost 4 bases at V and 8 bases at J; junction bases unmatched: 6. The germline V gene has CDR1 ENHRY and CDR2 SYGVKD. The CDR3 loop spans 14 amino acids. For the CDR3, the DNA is TGTGCCATCAGTGCGACAGGGGGGATAGAGCCCCAGCATTTT. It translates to CAISATGGIEPQHF.

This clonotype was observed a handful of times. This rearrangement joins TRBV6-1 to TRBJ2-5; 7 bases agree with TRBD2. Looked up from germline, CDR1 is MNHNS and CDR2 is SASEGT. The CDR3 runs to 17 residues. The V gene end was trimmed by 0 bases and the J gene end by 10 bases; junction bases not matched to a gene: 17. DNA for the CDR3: TGTGCCAGCAGTGAAGCGCTTCGGGGAGGGAGCTTGAAGGACCAGTACTTC. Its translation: CASSEALRGGSLKDQYF.

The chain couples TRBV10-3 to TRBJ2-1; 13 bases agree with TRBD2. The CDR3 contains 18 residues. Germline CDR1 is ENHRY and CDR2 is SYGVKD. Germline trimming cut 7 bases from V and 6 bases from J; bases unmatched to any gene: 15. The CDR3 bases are TGTGCCATCAAACGGTCCGGGACTAGCGGGGTTCCCTCCAATGAGCAGTTCTTC. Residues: CAIKRSGTSGVPSNEQFF.

This chain's CDR3 is CASSQLGTGATWSEQYF. CDR3 sequence (DNA): TGCGCCAGCAGCCAACTCGGGACAGGGGCCACCTGGTCGGAGCAGTACTTC. This chain joins TRBV4-1 and TRBJ2-7, with 10 bases lining up with TRBD1. This CDR3 is built from 17 residues. Trimming cost V 2 bases and J 7 bases; bases outside gene matches: 14. Germline CDR1 reads MGHRA; CDR2 reads YSYEKL.

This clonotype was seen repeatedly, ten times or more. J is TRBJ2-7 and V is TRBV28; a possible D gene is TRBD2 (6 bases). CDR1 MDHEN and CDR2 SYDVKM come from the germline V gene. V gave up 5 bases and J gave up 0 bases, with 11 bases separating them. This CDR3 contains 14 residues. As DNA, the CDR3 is TGTGCCAGCAGTACCGGGACTCCCTCCTACGAGCAGTACTTC. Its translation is CASSTGTPSYEQYF. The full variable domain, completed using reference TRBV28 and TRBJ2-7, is DVKVTQSSRYLVKRTGEKVFLECVQDMDHENMFWYRQDPGLGLRLIYFSYDVKMKEKGDIPEGYSVSREKKERFSLILESASTNQTSMYLCASSTGTPSYEQYFGPGTRLTVT.

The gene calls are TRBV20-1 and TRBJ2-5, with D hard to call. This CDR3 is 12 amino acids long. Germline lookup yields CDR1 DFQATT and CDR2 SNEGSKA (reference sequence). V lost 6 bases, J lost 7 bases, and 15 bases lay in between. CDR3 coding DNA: TGCAGTGCCCCCATAGGGATGAGGACCCAGTACTTC. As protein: CSAPIGMRTQYF.

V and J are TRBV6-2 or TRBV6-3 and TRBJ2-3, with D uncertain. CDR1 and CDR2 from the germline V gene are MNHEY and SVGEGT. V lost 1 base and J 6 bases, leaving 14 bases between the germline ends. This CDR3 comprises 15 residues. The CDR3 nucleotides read TGTGCCAGCAGTTACTGGTCGAGAAGGACCGATACGCAGTATTTT. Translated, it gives CASSYWSRRTDTQYF.

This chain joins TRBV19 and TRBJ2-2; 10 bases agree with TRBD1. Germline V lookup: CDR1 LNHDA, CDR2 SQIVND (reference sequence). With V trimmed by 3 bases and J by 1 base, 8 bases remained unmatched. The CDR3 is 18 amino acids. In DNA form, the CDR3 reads TGTGCCAGTAGTATGAAGCGACAGGGGGCGGTGAACACCGGGGAGCTGTTTTTT. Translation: CASSMKRQGAVNTGELFF.

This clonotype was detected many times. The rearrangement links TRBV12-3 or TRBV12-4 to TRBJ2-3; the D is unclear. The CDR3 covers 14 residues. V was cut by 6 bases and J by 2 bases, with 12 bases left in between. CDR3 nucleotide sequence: TGTGCCAGCAGCCTGGGCAGGAACACAGATACGCAGTATTTT. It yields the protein CASSLGRNTDTQYF.